This T cell receptor beta chain was identified during a study of preoperative IRX-2 immunotherapy in early breast cancer. This CDR3 region has 15 residues. CDR1 is LGHNT and CDR2 is FRNRAP in the germline V gene. Assay used: immunoSEQ multiplex PCR; TCRdb lists only in-frame clones, some missing. The sample consists of approximately 98,000 clones, around 86% of them appearing once. Stated treatment: preoperative locoregional IRX-2 cytokine immunotherapy. Patients received preoperative, locoregional IRX-2 cytokine immunotherapy in a phase Ib study. Here the sequenced sample was tumor tissue, taken after IRX-2 immunotherapy. The sequence was obtained from a human donor with breast cancer. The chain combines TRBV12-5 with TRBJ2-1, with 8 bases matching TRBD1. The CDR3 coding sequence is TGTGCCACCTCTTATGCGGGACAGGCAACAAATGAGCAGTTCTTC. Protein product: CATSYAGQATNEQFF. The variable domain in full, completed from reference TRBV12-5 and TRBJ2-1, reads DARVTQTPRHKVTEMGQEVTMRCQPILGHNTVFWYRQTMMQGLELLAYFRNRAPLDDSGMPKDRFSAEMPDATLATLKIQPSEPRDSAVYFCATSYAGQATNEQFFGPGTRLTVL.